These 11 T cell receptor beta chains share one sample of origin, sequenced in a study of T-cell memory formation after mild COVID-19. TCRdb reprocessed the 5' RACE reads via MiXCR and lists one record per CDR3 protein. The repertoire holds about 400,000 distinct CDR3 sequences, approximately 16% seen once, with under 25% in the top ten. The sample was PBMCs or a T cell subset sorted from them (not recorded which). Source of these receptors: a man aged 18 to 29 who had mild COVID-19 (a few samples of this study predate the infection). Cell type and time point are not known.

This clonotype was counted between two and nine times. The CDR3 loop is CASSSLLAGGTDTQYF. The CDR3 nucleotides are TGTGCCAGCAGTTCCCTCCTAGCGGGGGGCACAGATACGCAGTATTTT. The V call is TRBV6-6, the J call TRBJ2-3, with 10 bases that match TRBD2. The CDR3 has 16 amino acids. From germline, CDR1 is MNHNY and CDR2 SVGAGI (reference sequence). J was trimmed by 1 base and V by 4 bases; bases with no gene match: 5.

The chain carries TRBV7-2 and TRBJ2-2; 10 nucleotides match TRBD1. CDR3 length equals 16 residues. V shed 3 bases, J shed 7 bases, and the junction held 8 bases outside the gene matches. Germline V CDR1 and CDR2: SGHTA, FQGNSA. The CDR3 DNA reads TGTGCCAGCAGCTTGATGACAGGGGGCATAGACGGGGAGCTGTTTTTT. As protein: CASSLMTGGIDGELFF. Full variable domain (missing parts from reference TRBV7-2 and TRBJ2-2): GAGVSQSPSNKVTEKGKDVELRCDPISGHTALYWYRQSLGQGLEFLIYFQGNSAPDKSGLPSDRFSAERTGGSVSTLTIQRTQQEDSAVYLCASSLMTGGIDGELFFGEGSRLTVL.

The chain has TRBV20-1 and TRBJ1-1; 8 nucleotides match TRBD1. With 6 bases clipped from V and 3 bases from J, the junction kept 9 bases outside the gene matches. The germline CDR1 and CDR2 sequences are DFQATT and SNEGSKA (reference sequence). The CDR3 is 14 amino acids. This CDR3 is CSAWESTGDTEAFF. The DNA for the CDR3 is TGCAGTGCCTGGGAGTCGACAGGGGACACTGAAGCTTTCTTT.

The chain joins TRBV7-2 to TRBJ2-1, with D possibly being TRBD2 (6 bases). The CDR3 has 15 amino acids. V was clipped by 9 bases and J by 8 bases, with 23 bases between them. Germline assignment: CDR1 SGHTA and CDR2 FQGNSA. The CDR3: CASKTGLATMDEQFF. The CDR3 coding sequence is TGTGCCAGTAAAACCGGGCTAGCGACCATGGATGAGCAGTTCTTC.

This clonotype was found a few times. The chain recombines TRBV11-2 with TRBJ2-1; 8 nucleotides align to TRBD1. The CDR3 runs to 14 residues. Trimming cost V 3 bases and J 6 bases; bases outside gene matches: 4. Germline lookup yields CDR1 SGHAT and CDR2 FQNNGV. The CDR3 spells CASSLRQGANEQFF. The CDR3 DNA follows: TGTGCCAGCAGCTTGCGGCAGGGGGCCAATGAGCAGTTCTTC.

This clonotype has more than one count but fewer than ten. The chain couples TRBV12-3 or TRBV12-4 to TRBJ1-2; D gene ambiguous. V lost 5 bases and J lost 5, with 15 bases in between. There are 14 residues in the CDR3. The CDR3 loop reads CASSPWASTYGYTF. DNA of the CDR3: TGTGCCAGCAGTCCTTGGGCCTCCACTTATGGCTACACCTTC.

The CDR3 nucleotides read TGTGCCACCAGTGATGGAAGCGCCCTGGACTCGTCTTCCGGGGAGCTGTTTTTT. Amino acid sequence: CATSDGSALDSSSGELFF. The V call is TRBV24-1, the J call TRBJ2-2; tentative D call: TRBD2 (5 bases). Germline V gene sequence: CDR1 KGHDR, CDR2 SFDVKD. V dropped 3 bases and J dropped 6 bases, with 22 bases sitting between them. This CDR3 comprises 18 residues.

In this sample, this clonotype turned up many times. The rearrangement links TRBV3-1 to TRBJ2-3, with D possibly being TRBD2 (6 bases). Trimming pared 4 bases from V and 4 bases from J, leaving 9 bases between. The CDR3 spans 13 residues. Germline V gives CDR1 LGHDT, CDR2 YNNKEL (reference sequence). Written as DNA, the CDR3 is TGTGCCAGCAGCCTCCCGGGAGCAGATACGCAGTATTTT. Translation: CASSLPGADTQYF.

This clonotype was detected a few times. This rearrangement joins TRBV12-3 or TRBV12-4 to TRBJ1-4; 8 nucleotides line up with TRBD1. V lost 0 bases and J lost 10; bases outside the gene matches: 10. The CDR3 is 16 amino acids. The CDR3 is CASSLALGGTGRKLFF. Here the CDR3 DNA reads TGTGCCAGCAGTTTAGCGCTGGGCGGGACAGGTCGAAAACTGTTTTTT.

CDR3 DNA: TGCAGCGTTGCCGAGGGGTCCGGGGAGCTGTTTTTT. As protein: CSVAEGSGELFF. The chain combines TRBV29-1 with TRBJ2-2; D is tentatively TRBD1 or TRBD2 (5 bases each). The CDR3 is made up of 12 amino acids. The germline V and J ends were trimmed by 4 bases and 6 bases, with 9 bases remaining between them. In germline, CDR1 is SQVTM, CDR2 ANQGSEA.

This chain uses TRBV5-5 with TRBJ1-6; no definite D call. CDR3 length: 14 residues. V was trimmed by 1 base and J by 7 bases, leaving 9 bases between them. Germline V CDR1 and CDR2: SGHKS, YYEKEE (reference sequence). The chain's CDR3 is CASSLNPGNSPLHF. CDR3 DNA: TGTGCCAGCAGCTTGAACCCGGGGAATTCACCCCTCCACTTT. Full variable domain (remainder filled in from reference TRBV5-5 and TRBJ1-6): DAGVTQSPTHLIKTRGQQVTLRCSPISGHKSVSWYQQVLGQGPQFIFQYYEKEERGRGNFPDRFSARQFPNYSSELNVNALLLGDSALYLCASSLNPGNSPLHFGNGTRLTVT.